The T cell receptor beta chain described here comes from a study of control samples from healthy donors and cancer patients. The CDR3 covers 15 residues. CDR1 and CDR2 (germline): LGHNA, YSLEER. Trimming took 0 bases from V and 7 from J, leaving 10 bases between them. The data were produced by immunoSEQ multiplex PCR, yet TCRdb's version contains in-frame clones alone and is incomplete. Here the sample spans about 67,000 clones, over 75% being singletons. The receptor was isolated from a woman aged 45-65 years with head and neck cancer. The sample taken for sequencing was PBMCs. The V call is TRBV4-3, the J call TRBJ1-6, with D perhaps matching TRBD1 (5 bases). CDR3 coding DNA: TGCGCCAGCAGCCAAGACCGATGGGGGAATTCACCCCTCCACTTT. Amino acid sequence: CASSQDRWGNSPLHF.